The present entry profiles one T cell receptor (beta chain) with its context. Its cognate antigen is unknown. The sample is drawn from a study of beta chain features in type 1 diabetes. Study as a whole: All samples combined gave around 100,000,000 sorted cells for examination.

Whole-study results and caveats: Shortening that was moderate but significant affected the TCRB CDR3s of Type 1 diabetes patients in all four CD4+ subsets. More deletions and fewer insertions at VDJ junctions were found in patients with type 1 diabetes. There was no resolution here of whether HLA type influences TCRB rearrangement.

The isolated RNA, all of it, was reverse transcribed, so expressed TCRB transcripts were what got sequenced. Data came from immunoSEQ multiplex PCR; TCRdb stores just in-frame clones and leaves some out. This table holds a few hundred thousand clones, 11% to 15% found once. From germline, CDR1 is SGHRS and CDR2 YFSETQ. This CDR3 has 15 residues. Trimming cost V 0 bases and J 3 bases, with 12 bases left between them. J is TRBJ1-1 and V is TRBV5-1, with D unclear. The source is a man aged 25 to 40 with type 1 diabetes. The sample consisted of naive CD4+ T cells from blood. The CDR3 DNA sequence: TGCGCCAGCAGCTTGGATCCAGGCGGGGACACTGAAGCTTTCTTT. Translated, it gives CASSLDPGGDTEAFF.